This is a list of T cell receptor beta chains from one sample in a study of technical replicates of blood from several donors. Repertoires were generated with immunoSEQ multiplex PCR, while TCRdb's copy carries only in-frame clones and drops some. The repertoire holds tens of thousands of clones, roughly 91% seen once, with 0.35% to 0.45% in the top ten. Sequencing was carried out using T cells isolated from PBMCs. The receptors stem from a human donor in good health. Some clones in this sample may be carry-over from other donors' samples. Each CDR3 is given with its conserved first and last residue. Each record gives: CDR3 protein, J gene, V gene, clone size. Size tells how often a clone was seen (once, few, many) or the class of an expanded clone, and some rows leave it out.

CDR3aa: CASSFGTVTITYEQYF
j_gene: TRBJ2-7
v_gene: TRBV5-4
abundance: -

CDR3aa: CASSLMQDWTNYGYTF
j_gene: TRBJ1-2
v_gene: TRBV13
abundance: -

CDR3aa: CASSYAGSPNQPQHF
j_gene: TRBJ1-5
v_gene: TRBV5-8
abundance: -

CDR3aa: CASSLAGGDYGYTF
j_gene: TRBJ1-2
v_gene: TRBV5-1
abundance: few

CDR3aa: CASSFLVGQHSYEQYF
j_gene: TRBJ2-7
v_gene: TRBV27
abundance: -

CDR3aa: CASSLEFGGYTF
j_gene: TRBJ1-2
v_gene: TRBV28
abundance: -

CDR3aa: CASRSADFNEKLFF
j_gene: TRBJ1-4
v_gene: TRBV7-9
abundance: -

CDR3aa: CASGGQVSSYEQYF
j_gene: TRBJ2-7
v_gene: TRBV2
abundance: -

CDR3aa: CASSSGQGANEQFF
j_gene: TRBJ2-1
v_gene: TRBV5-4
abundance: -

CDR3aa: CASGGRVPGELFF
j_gene: TRBJ2-2
v_gene: TRBV6-5
abundance: -

CDR3aa: CASSLLGTPDSYEQYF
j_gene: TRBJ2-7
v_gene: TRBV14
abundance: -

CDR3aa: CASSYSYDRAYEQYF
j_gene: TRBJ2-7
v_gene: TRBV6-6
abundance: -

CDR3aa: CASSFQGDQPQHF
j_gene: TRBJ1-5
v_gene: TRBV28
abundance: -

CDR3aa: CASFTGVGTIGEQFF
j_gene: TRBJ2-1
v_gene: TRBV27
abundance: -

CDR3aa: CASSILAGTQETQYF
j_gene: TRBJ2-5
v_gene: TRBV6-1
abundance: once

CDR3aa: CASSEQGVATNEKLFF
j_gene: TRBJ1-4
v_gene: TRBV9
abundance: -

CDR3aa: CASSLGRQGHNEKLFF
j_gene: TRBJ1-4
v_gene: TRBV7-6
abundance: -

CDR3aa: CASSFPDRGLNEQFF
j_gene: TRBJ2-1
v_gene: TRBV7-8
abundance: -

CDR3aa: CASSTTGDYGYTF
j_gene: TRBJ1-2
v_gene: TRBV7-3
abundance: -

CDR3aa: CASSYGQVNTEAFF
j_gene: TRBJ1-1
v_gene: TRBV6-5
abundance: -

CDR3aa: CASSENLSPKTEAFF
j_gene: TRBJ1-1
v_gene: TRBV10-1
abundance: -

CDR3aa: CASSLVEFMNTEAFF
j_gene: TRBJ1-1
v_gene: TRBV7-9
abundance: few

CDR3aa: CASSLPPGLALTYEQYF
j_gene: TRBJ2-7
v_gene: TRBV28
abundance: -

CDR3aa: CASSSTRTSGYEQYF
j_gene: TRBJ2-7
v_gene: TRBV27
abundance: -

CDR3aa: CASSPAAAGYNEQFF
j_gene: TRBJ2-1
v_gene: TRBV7-9
abundance: -

CDR3aa: CASSDRASGQSGELFF
j_gene: TRBJ2-2
v_gene: TRBV18
abundance: -

CDR3aa: CASSYSGQLYTEAFF
j_gene: TRBJ1-1
v_gene: TRBV6-5
abundance: once

CDR3aa: CASSYVRERQETQYF
j_gene: TRBJ2-5
v_gene: TRBV6-5
abundance: once

CDR3aa: CASKSTSGINYEQYF
j_gene: TRBJ2-7
v_gene: TRBV28
abundance: -

CDR3aa: CASRGGRVGYGYTF
j_gene: TRBJ1-2
v_gene: TRBV6-1
abundance: -

CDR3aa: CASSLALPGGGEQYF
j_gene: TRBJ2-7
v_gene: TRBV5-1
abundance: -

CDR3aa: CASSSPGQGNLVQPQHF
j_gene: TRBJ1-5
v_gene: TRBV28
abundance: -

CDR3aa: CASSFTSGGYNEQFF
j_gene: TRBJ2-1
v_gene: TRBV5-5
abundance: once

CDR3aa: CASGAPYNEQFF
j_gene: TRBJ2-1
v_gene: TRBV6-6
abundance: once

CDR3aa: CASSPWRTGEDNEQFF
j_gene: TRBJ2-1
v_gene: TRBV7-6
abundance: -

CDR3aa: CASSLGDSLSNTGELFF
j_gene: TRBJ2-2
v_gene: TRBV9
abundance: -

CDR3aa: CASSQGLAGVGGDTQYF
j_gene: TRBJ2-3
v_gene: TRBV4-1
abundance: -

CDR3aa: CASRASAETQYF
j_gene: TRBJ2-5
v_gene: TRBV2
abundance: -

CDR3aa: CASSVEERYAGTQYF
j_gene: TRBJ2-5
v_gene: TRBV9
abundance: -

CDR3aa: CASRAGLGKGFNYGYTF
j_gene: TRBJ1-2
v_gene: TRBV5-1
abundance: -

CDR3aa: CASSLGFFVRDTEAFF
j_gene: TRBJ1-1
v_gene: TRBV5-4
abundance: -

CDR3aa: CASTGRFTDTQYF
j_gene: TRBJ2-3
v_gene: TRBV11-2
abundance: few

CDR3aa: CASSLTGRNTGELFF
j_gene: TRBJ2-2
v_gene: TRBV9
abundance: -

CDR3aa: CSVVQPKSYEQYF
j_gene: TRBJ2-7
v_gene: TRBV29-1
abundance: -

CDR3aa: CASSARTSGAYNEQFF
j_gene: TRBJ2-1
v_gene: TRBV7-9
abundance: -

CDR3aa: CASRKGVGDTQYF
j_gene: TRBJ2-3
v_gene: TRBV28
abundance: -

CDR3aa: CASSFGMNEQFF
j_gene: TRBJ2-1
v_gene: TRBV7-9
abundance: -

CDR3aa: CASSPVTGTLNYEQYF
j_gene: TRBJ2-7
v_gene: TRBV5-1
abundance: -

CDR3aa: CASSEGLAGVPGTDTQYF
j_gene: TRBJ2-3
v_gene: TRBV5-8
abundance: -

CDR3aa: CASSLVPNTEAFF
j_gene: TRBJ1-1
v_gene: TRBV5-4
abundance: few

CDR3aa: CASSTSAGDVYNEQFF
j_gene: TRBJ2-1
v_gene: TRBV19
abundance: -

CDR3aa: CASSELVSATNEKLFF
j_gene: TRBJ1-4
v_gene: TRBV2
abundance: -

CDR3aa: CASSLYSGGGTYEQYF
j_gene: TRBJ2-7
v_gene: TRBV7-9
abundance: -

CDR3aa: CASSQDMRGGTSTDTQYF
j_gene: TRBJ2-3
v_gene: TRBV4-1
abundance: -

CDR3aa: CASSYQRASNSPLHF
j_gene: TRBJ1-6
v_gene: TRBV6-5
abundance: -